This T cell receptor (beta chain) was sequenced in a study of OX40 agonist ivuxolimab in advanced cancers. About the study as a whole: Ivuxolimab was a fully human IgG2 agonistic monoclonal antibody targeting the costimulatory receptor OX40 (CD134). Partial responses occurred in three dose-escalation patients, of whom one had hepatocellular carcinoma and two had cutaneous melanoma. The paper covers the monotherapy dose-escalation part of the phase I ivuxolimab trial, which included N ≈ 50 patients. In the dose-escalation cohort, around 80% of patients were male, and the mean age was 60 years with a range of roughly 23 to 79. Of the 50 to 55 patients in dose escalation, some 19 had hepatocellular carcinoma, about 15 had melanoma, 9 had renal cell carcinoma and 9 had head and neck cancer. The purpose of peripheral TCRbeta sequencing was to test whether ivuxolimab changed TCR sequence diversity and led to clonal T-cell expansion. Patients were allowed to have had prior anti-PD-1, anti-PD-L1 or anti-CTLA-4 therapy, and 40% of the dose-escalation patients had previously received checkpoint inhibitors. Intravenous ivuxolimab was administered to patients every 2 weeks at six dose levels: 0.01, 0.1, 0.3, 1.5, 3 and 10 mg/kg. What the authors observed across the whole study: Low levels of normalized T-cell clonal expansion were also shown by some nonresponding patients. The antigen specificity of the peripheral T cells that underwent clonal expansion was not determined. Clonal expansion of both CD4+ and CD8+ blood T cells was observed from baseline to week 6 at doses 0.1 to 3.0 mg/kg. On average, CD8+ T cells showed more expanded clones than CD4+ T cells after ivuxolimab. Partial responders in the 0.1-3.0 mg/kg groups had among the lowest normalized peripheral clonal expansion, especially among CD8+ T cells.

As regards this clone: Its antigen is still unknown. Qualities for individual bases were not recorded, and no much larger clone is one base off.

Genomic DNA was extracted from sorted cells for sequencing of the TCRbeta CDR3 region. The immunoSEQ Assay was used for sequencing of TCRbeta CDR3 regions. TCRdb limited this immuneACCESS table to in-frame rearrangements with V and J called. A share of clones is missing; checked studies link under half to unresolved V genes, and the rest is unexplained. For this sample there are roughly 50,000 clones; 80% to 85% appear just once. Around 7.8% of the sample is taken by the ten largest. As encoded in the germline V gene (reference sequence), CDR1 is SEHNR while CDR2 is FQNEAQ. Including cysteine and phenylalanine, the CDR3 has 13 amino acids. Only the CDR3 DNA stays, 39 bases, in frame from base 1. From V the trimming removes 5 bases and from J it removes 6 bases, while the gene matches leave 7 bases of the junction unaccounted for. The trial excluded patients who had a history of autoimmune disease or who were on systemic immunosuppression. In every dose cohort, peripheral blood was drawn for TCR sequencing at baseline, cycle 4 day 1, and cycle 7 day 1. Samples came from an open-label, multicenter, first-in-human phase I dose-escalation trial of ivuxolimab. Adults with locally advanced or metastatic melanoma, renal cell carcinoma, hepatocellular carcinoma or head and neck squamous cell carcinoma were enrolled in the trial. Before TCR sequencing, CD4+ and CD8+ T cells were separately sorted from peripheral blood.

Recombination connected TRBV7-9 to TRBJ2-7, with 7 bases matching TRBD1. The source was CD4+ or CD8+ T cells sorted from blood, collected in a trial of the OX40 agonist ivuxolimab. The TCR originated in an adult with an advanced solid tumor such as melanoma, head and neck, liver or kidney cancer. The nucleotide sequence reads TGTGCCAGCAGCAAGACAGGGTCGGCCGAGCAGTACTTC. Translation gives CASSKTGSAEQYF.